This T cell receptor beta chain was identified in a study of PD-1 blockade in classical Hodgkin lymphoma. Profiled with immunoSEQ multiplex PCR; TCRdb holds only in-frame clones, not every one. The sample has fewer than 100,000 clones; roughly 91% are singletons. This CDR3 is built from 12 residues. Trimming took off 6 bases at V and 2 bases at J, with 8 bases between the two ends. In germline, CDR1 is MDHEN, CDR2 SYDVKM. The time point denotes: cycle 4 day 1 (C4D1), after around six weeks of nivolumab. In every patient, relapse followed autologous stem cell transplantation, while exposure to brentuximab vedotin differed.

The source was peripheral blood mononuclear cells (PBMCs), collected before the fourth cycle of nivolumab. This TCR came from a human donor with classical Hodgkin lymphoma. V usage is TRBV28 and J usage is TRBJ2-7; no reliable D call. The CDR3 coding sequence is TGTGCCAGCAGGACGACTCCCTACGAGCAGTACTTC. This sequence encodes CASRTTPYEQYF.